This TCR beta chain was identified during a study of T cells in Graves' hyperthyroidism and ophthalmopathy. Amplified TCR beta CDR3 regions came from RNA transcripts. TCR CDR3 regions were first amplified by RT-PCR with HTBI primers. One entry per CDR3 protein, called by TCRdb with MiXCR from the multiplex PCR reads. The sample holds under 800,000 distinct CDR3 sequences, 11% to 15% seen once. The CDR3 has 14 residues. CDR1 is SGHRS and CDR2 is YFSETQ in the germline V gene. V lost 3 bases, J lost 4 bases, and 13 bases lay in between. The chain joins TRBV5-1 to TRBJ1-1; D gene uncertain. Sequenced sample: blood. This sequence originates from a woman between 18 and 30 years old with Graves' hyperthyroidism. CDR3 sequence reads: CASSSDGQATEAFF. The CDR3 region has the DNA TGCGCCAGCAGCTCAGACGGCCAGGCCACTGAAGCTTTCTTT.